What follows is one TCR beta chain and its context. Original processing methods: Reference gene primer amplification gave estimated nucleated cell counts. Libraries were prepared by immunoSEQ multiplex PCR; TCRdb keeps only in-frame clonotypes and omits some of them. V and J calls and clone size are given by that table; D and trimming were obtained from the DNA. Of around 53,000 clones listed, 65% to 85% are singletons. Trimming cost V 8 bases and J 1 base, with 3 bases left between them. Per germline, CDR1 MDHEN and CDR2 SYDVKM. The CDR3 length is 11 residues. This entry belongs to a study of blood T cell repertoires in COVID-19. Study-level information: Samples came from the United States, Italy and Spain, spanning acute and convalescent COVID-19. T cells, B-cell-depleted T cells, or PBMCs provided the cDNA or gDNA that served as material.

Specimen: peripheral blood. The chain has TRBV28 and TRBJ1-5; the D is unclear. The sequence came from a man between 65 and 85 years old with active or convalescent COVID-19. This CDR3 reads CASASNQPQHF. The CDR3 DNA follows: TGTGCCAGCGCGAGCAATCAGCCCCAGCATTTT.